Listed below are T cell receptor beta chains from one sample, sequenced in a study of T cell responses to AZD1222 COVID-19 vaccine. Assay used: immunoSEQ multiplex PCR; TCRdb lists only in-frame clones, some missing. The sample contains some 190,000 clones, about 95% of which appear only once. Sequenced material: peripheral blood, taken 28 days after the second dose of the MenACWY control vaccine. The receptor source for this set is an adult who received the MenACWY meningococcal vaccine as a control. The CDR3 runs from the conserved cysteine through the conserved F or W. Fields, in order: V gene, J gene, D gene, CDR3 DNA, CDR3 protein. D genes are given only for firm matches.

TRBV14	TRBJ2-7	NA	TGTGCCAGCAGCCAAGATTTCGGATCCGAGCAGTACTTC	CASSQDFGSEQYF
TRBV9	TRBJ1-1	TRBD1	TGTGCCAGCAGCGTATCCACGGGACAGGGCACTGAAGCTTTCTTT	CASSVSTGQGTEAFF
TRBV4-2	TRBJ2-2	TRBD2	TGTGCCAGCAGCCAACTAGCGGGAGACACCGGGGAGCTGTTTTTT	CASSQLAGDTGELFF
TRBV6-4	TRBJ1-2	TRBD1	TGTGCCAGCAGTGATTCCGGGACAGGGGAGCCCTATGGCTACACCTTC	CASSDSGTGEPYGYTF
TRBV28	TRBJ2-3	NA	TGTGCCAGCAGCAGCCCTCGGGCAGATACGCAGTATTTT	CASSSPRADTQYF
TRBV28	TRBJ1-6	TRBD1	TGTGCCAGCAGCCCCCCTCCCTTCCGGGACAGGTATTCACCCCTCCACTTT	CASSPPPFRDRYSPLHF
TRBV7-9	TRBJ1-4	NA	TGTGCCAGCAGCTACAGGGATGAAAAACTGTTTTTT	CASSYRDEKLFF
TRBV12-3/TRBV12-4	TRBJ1-2	NA	TGTGCCAGCAGTCCCCACTACGATGGCTACACCTTC	CASSPHYDGYTF
TRBV4-2	TRBJ2-7	TRBD1	TGTGCCAGCAGCCAAGGGACAGGGATTAGCTCCTACGAGCAGTACTTC	CASSQGTGISSYEQYF
TRBV28	TRBJ2-7	TRBD2	TGTGCCAGCAGTCGACTAGCGGGAGCCTCCTACGAGCAGTACTTC	CASSRLAGASYEQYF
TRBV30	TRBJ1-2	NA	TGTGCCTGGAGTGTCGTGGGTGGCTACACCTTC	CAWSVVGGYTF
TRBV9	TRBJ1-3	NA	TGTGCCAGCAGCGTAGGGGGCCGCTCTGGAAACACCATATATTTT	CASSVGGRSGNTIYF
TRBV3-1/TRBV3-2	TRBJ1-2	TRBD1	TGTGCCAGCAGCCGACAGGGGGACTATGGCTACACCTTC	CASSRQGDYGYTF
TRBV5-6	TRBJ1-3	TRBD1	TGTGCCAGCAGCTTGGGGGACAGGGGGTATAGCTCTGGAAACACCATATATTTT	CASSLGDRGYSSGNTIYF
TRBV10-3	TRBJ2-1	NA	TGTGCCATCAGTGAGTCAGGGGTCCCTCGGGTCCCCTACAATGAGCAGTTCTTC	CAISESGVPRVPYNEQFF
TRBV4-1	TRBJ1-5	TRBD1	TGCGCCAGCAGCCGGGGACAGGGAGGCAATCAGCCCCAGCATTTT	CASSRGQGGNQPQHF
TRBV7-2	TRBJ2-7	NA	TGTGCCAGCAGCTTAGACAGGGTCTACGAGCAGTACTTC	CASSLDRVYEQYF